This passage covers 25 T cell receptor beta chains from one sample sequenced in a study of T-cell memory formation after mild COVID-19. MiXCR, run by TCRdb on the 5' RACE reads, gives a single entry per CDR3 protein. The sample carries hundreds of thousands of distinct CDR3 sequences, roughly 17% recorded once. Source material: PBMCs or a T cell subset sorted from them (not recorded which). The receptors were sampled from an adult woman who had mild COVID-19 (a few samples of this study predate the infection). Cell type and time point are not known.

This clonotype was observed a handful of times. The rearrangement links TRBV23-1 to TRBJ2-7; 10 positions match TRBD1. TRBV23-1 is designated an ORF whose function remains uncertain. The CDR3 loop spans 16 amino acids. V trimming: 3 bases; J trimming: 2 bases; junction bases outside the gene matches: 7. This CDR3 is CASSHPDRGRPYEQYF. In DNA form, the CDR3 reads TGCGCCAGCAGTCATCCCGACAGGGGGCGCCCCTACGAGCAGTACTTC.

This clonotype turned up a few times. The chain links TRBV27 to TRBJ2-7; 10 nucleotides agree with TRBD2. The ends lost 6 bases at V and 4 bases at J; junction bases unmatched: 6. Germline loops: CDR1 MNHEY, CDR2 SMNVEV (reference sequence). The CDR3 sequence is 14 residues long. CDR3 bases: TGTGCCAGCAGGTTAGCGGGAGGTCAATACGAGCAGTACTTC. Amino acids: CASRLAGGQYEQYF.

This clonotype has just a few counts. The J gene is TRBJ2-3, the V gene TRBV5-1; 10 bases fit TRBD1. The CDR3 totals 15 residues. With V trimmed by 4 bases and J by 6 bases, 8 bases remained unmatched. Germline V gene lookup returns CDR1 SGHRS and CDR2 YFSETQ. This CDR3 reads CASSLRGQGSDTQYF. CDR3 in DNA: TGCGCCAGCAGCCTCAGGGGACAGGGGTCCGATACGCAGTATTTT. The full variable domain, its missing parts supplied by reference TRBV5-1 and TRBJ2-3, is KAGVTQTPRYLIKTRGQQVTLSCSPISGHRSVSWYQQTPGQGLQFLFEYFSETQRNKGNFPGRFSGRQFSNSRSEMNVSTLELGDSALYLCASSLRGQGSDTQYFGPGTRLTVL.

The chain is built from TRBV19 and TRBJ1-2; D gene ambiguous. The CDR3 has 12 amino acids. Germline CDR1 LNHDA, CDR2 SQIVND (reference sequence). V lost 6 bases and J lost 8, with 13 bases in between. As DNA, the CDR3 is TGTGCCAGTAGAGGCCCCGCGAGAGGCTACACCTTC. This translates into CASRGPARGYTF. The full variable domain, with the rest looked up from reference TRBV19 and TRBJ1-2, is DGGITQSPKYLFRKEGQNVTLSCEQNLNHDAMYWYRQDPGQGLRLIYYSQIVNDFQKGDIAEGYSVSREKKESFPLTVTSAQKNPTAFYLCASRGPARGYTFGSGTRLTVV.

V is TRBV20-1 and J is TRBJ2-7, with TRBD1 matching over 10 bases. Germline V CDR1 and CDR2: DFQATT, SNEGSKA (reference sequence). V was pared by 6 bases and J by 2 bases, with 10 bases of the junction left unmatched. This CDR3 has 15 amino acids. The CDR3 loop is CSALLTDRGPYEQYF. CDR3 in DNA: TGCAGTGCCCTGTTGACAGACAGGGGGCCCTACGAGCAGTACTTC.

This clonotype was detected only a few times. V and J are TRBV5-6 and TRBJ2-7, with D hard to call. Germline V gene sequence: CDR1 SGHDT, CDR2 YYEEEE. This CDR3 has 13 amino acids. The V end was cut by 7 bases, the J end by 0 bases, with 11 bases between. The CDR3 DNA reads as TGTGCCAGCGCCCGGGCCGTCTCCTACGAGCAGTACTTC. Its protein is CASARAVSYEQYF.

This sequence joins TRBV7-2 and TRBJ2-7; unclear D gene. The CDR3 runs 13 residues. Trimming left V 1 base short and J 3 bases short, with 7 bases between. Germline CDR1 and CDR2: SGHTA and FQGNSA. The CDR3 nucleotides read TGTGCCAGCAGCTTAGTCCGGTACTACGAGCAGTACTTC. Amino acids: CASSLVRYYEQYF.

This clonotype occurred many times. This rearrangement joins TRBV11-2 to TRBJ2-2; possibly TRBD1 or TRBD2 for D (5 bases each). Trimming shortened V by 3 bases and J by 9 bases, and 5 bases separated the two germline ends. Germline assignment: CDR1 SGHAT and CDR2 FQNNGV. The CDR3 totals 11 residues. The CDR3 loop reads CASSLGRELFF. CDR3 DNA sequence: TGTGCCAGCAGCTTGGGACGGGAGCTGTTTTTT.

The chain couples TRBV18 to TRBJ2-7; D tentatively fits TRBD1 or TRBD2 (5 bases each). The CDR3 length is 16 residues. CDR1 and CDR2 (germline): KGHSH, LQKENI. Trimming removed 6 bases from V and 2 bases from J, with 20 bases in between. CDR3 sequence reads: CASSRGTHLGAYEQYF. For the CDR3, the DNA is TGTGCCAGCTCGAGGGGTACCCACCTCGGGGCCTACGAGCAGTACTTC.

The table lists this clonotype with a few counts. V is TRBV20-1 and J is TRBJ1-1; D remains ambiguous. The CDR3 has 14 residues. Trimming removed 1 base at V and 4 bases at J, with 13 bases between. Germline V gene lookup returns CDR1 DFQATT and CDR2 SNEGSKA (reference sequence). CDR3 in amino acids: CSARAGRVSTEAFF. CDR3 coding DNA: TGCAGTGCTAGAGCTGGGAGAGTTAGCACTGAAGCTTTCTTT.

This chain uses TRBV3-1 with TRBJ2-7; D ambiguous. Germline V gives CDR1 LGHDT, CDR2 YNNKEL (reference sequence). Trimming left V 4 bases short and J 0 bases short, with 10 bases between. The CDR3 is 14 amino acids. In DNA, the CDR3 is TGTGCCAGCAGCCTGACACCTAACTCCTACGAGCAGTACTTC. Residues: CASSLTPNSYEQYF.

This chain uses TRBV12-3 or TRBV12-4 with TRBJ1-2; TRBD1 might be the D (5 bases). Trimming stripped 6 bases from V and 6 bases from J, with 14 bases between. The CDR3 is 13 residues long. CDR3 loop: CASSNTGANGYTF. CDR3 DNA: TGTGCCAGCAGCAATACCGGGGCCAATGGCTACACCTTC.

The rearrangement joins TRBV4-3 to TRBJ2-2, with 10 bases identical to TRBD2. CDR3 length: 20 amino acids. Germline lookup yields CDR1 LGHNA and CDR2 YSLEER. Trimming at V came to 0 bases and at J to 5 bases, leaving 15 bases not matched to a gene. The CDR3 loop is CASSQEGISSGRGRTGELFF. In DNA form, the CDR3 reads TGCGCCAGCAGCCAAGAGGGGATATCGAGCGGGAGGGGGCGGACCGGGGAGCTGTTTTTT.

The chain links TRBV12-3 or TRBV12-4 to TRBJ1-2; a possible D gene is TRBD1 (5 bases). The CDR3 loop spans 14 amino acids. V was shortened by 4 bases and J by 6 bases, with 15 bases between the two germline ends. CDR3 protein: CASSSAGGVDGYTF. The CDR3 bases are TGTGCCAGCAGTTCCGCGGGGGGGGTAGATGGCTACACCTTC.

The chain combines TRBV24-1 with TRBJ2-1; weak D call: TRBD2 (6 bases). Germline V CDR1 and CDR2: KGHDR, SFDVKD. Trimming cost V 4 bases and J 4 bases, with 16 bases left between them. The CDR3 is 16 amino acids. The CDR3 is CATSDRTTTGYNEQFF. The CDR3 DNA reads TGTGCCACCAGTGACCGGACTACTACGGGGTACAATGAGCAGTTCTTC.

This clonotype appeared many times. This chain links TRBV4-2 with TRBJ1-3, with unresolved D. Germline CDR1 reads LGHNA; CDR2 reads YNFKEQ. This CDR3 has 16 residues. Trimming cost V 0 bases and J 3 bases, with 12 bases left between them. The CDR3 DNA follows: TGTGCCAGCAGCCAAGACGGGCTTGGGTATGGAAACACCATATATTTT. Its translation: CASSQDGLGYGNTIYF.

The sample holds a few counts of this clonotype. The rearrangement links TRBV7-2 to TRBJ2-7; TRBD1 or TRBD2 may be the D gene (5 bases each). This CDR3 has 14 residues. Germline V lookup: CDR1 SGHTA, CDR2 FQGNSA. V was cut by 5 bases and J by 2 bases, with 13 bases left in between. The chain's CDR3 is CASSANQGAYEQYF. As DNA, the CDR3 is TGTGCCAGCAGCGCCAATCAGGGAGCCTACGAGCAGTACTTC.

On this clonotype: The CDR3 carries no conserved terminal phenylalanine or tryptophan, so it likely arises from a read error. The J gene is TRBJ1-4, the V gene TRBV12-3 or TRBV12-4, with unresolved D. Trimming removed 2 bases at V and 4 bases at J, with 11 bases between. CDR3 size: 15 residues. DNA for the CDR3: TGTGCCAGCAGTTTACGGGCAGGCGTTAATGAAAAACTGTTTTTG. The encoded protein is CASSLRAGVNEKLFL.

This sequence joins TRBV20-1 and TRBJ2-3; TRBD2 agrees at 8 bases. With V trimmed by 5 bases and J by 4 bases, 2 bases remained unmatched. The germline V gene has CDR1 DFQATT and CDR2 SNEGSKA (reference sequence). CDR3 length equals 12 residues. The DNA of the CDR3 is TGCAGTGCTGGGGGACTAGCAGATACGCAGTATTTT. This translates into CSAGGLADTQYF.

The chain recombines TRBV30 with TRBJ2-3; D ambiguous. This CDR3 is 14 amino acids long. The germline V and J ends were trimmed by 2 bases and 1 base, with 10 bases remaining between them. Looked up from germline, CDR1 is GTSNPN and CDR2 is SVGIG (reference sequence). The CDR3 region has the DNA TGTGCCTGGAGTTACAGTATCGGCACAGATACGCAGTATTTT. Its protein is CAWSYSIGTDTQYF.

This clonotype was found once. V and J are TRBV5-1 and TRBJ1-1; maybe TRBD1 (6 bases). CDR3 length: 13 amino acids. V lost 0 bases and J lost 6, with 9 bases in between. Germline V lookup: CDR1 SGHRS, CDR2 YFSETQ. The CDR3, as DNA: TGCGCCAGCAGCTTGGGACAGGCTGCTGAAGCTTTCTTT. This translates into CASSLGQAAEAFF.

This clonotype was seen many times. The chain is built from TRBV5-1 and TRBJ1-5; the D gene is possibly TRBD1 (6 bases). This CDR3 is built from 15 residues. The ends were cut back, 4 bases at V and 4 bases at J, with 15 bases in the middle. The germline gives CDR1 SGHRS, CDR2 YFSETQ. CDR3 sequence (DNA): TGCGCCAGCAGCCCATTCACAGGGCTAAATCAGCCCCAGCATTTT. Protein sequence: CASSPFTGLNQPQHF.

There are a few counts of this clonotype. The chain has TRBV6-5 and TRBJ2-7; 10 bases are a match to TRBD2. Germline trimming cut 6 bases from V and 2 bases from J; bases unmatched to any gene: 13. The CDR3 has 17 amino acids. Per the germline V gene, CDR1 is MNHEY and CDR2 is SVGAGI. CDR3: CASRGSGSGRRAYEQYF. CDR3 nucleotides: TGTGCCAGCAGGGGTAGTGGTAGCGGGAGGAGGGCCTACGAGCAGTACTTC.

This clonotype was seen a handful of times. The chain employs TRBV19 and TRBJ2-7, with 8 bases aligning to TRBD2. The CDR3 runs to 14 residues. Germline V CDR1 and CDR2: LNHDA, SQIVND (reference sequence). V was clipped by 11 bases and J by 2 bases; unmatched bases: 11. The CDR3: CASAGAGATYEQYF. The CDR3 nucleotides are TGTGCCTCAGCGGGAGCGGGGGCCACCTACGAGCAGTACTTC. The whole variable domain, remainder taken from reference TRBV19 and TRBJ2-7, is DGGITQSPKYLFRKEGQNVTLSCEQNLNHDAMYWYRQDPGQGLRLIYYSQIVNDFQKGDIAEGYSVSREKKESFPLTVTSAQKNPTAFYLCASAGAGATYEQYFGPGTRLTVT.

Only a few counts were recorded for this clonotype. The chain has TRBV20-1 and TRBJ1-5, with D unclear. Trimming left V 5 bases short and J 3 bases short, with 14 bases between. CDR3 length: 14 amino acids. The germline V gene encodes CDR1 DFQATT and CDR2 SNEGSKA (reference sequence). CDR3 in DNA: TGCAGTGCTTTTAGTGGTATGGTCAATCAGCCCCAGCATTTT. This translates into CSAFSGMVNQPQHF.